The clone carrying this T cell receptor (beta chain) was seen many times. The data belong to a study of blood T cells in healthy people across ages. Sample-barcoded 5' priming and a J-beta primer mix drove a second PCR of roughly 6 to 12 cycles. Every sample produced at least 2.5 million CDR3-containing paired-end reads. Each CDR3 protein gets one entry after TCRdb re-called the 5' RACE reads with MiXCR. Counted here are roughly 680,000 distinct CDR3 sequences, roughly 21% occurring once; the ten biggest clones make up 3.6%. This CDR3 spans 15 amino acids. V lost 5 bases to trimming and J lost 3 bases, with 17 bases between them. The germline CDR1 and CDR2 sequences are MDHEN and SYDVKM.

The receptor was isolated from a man between 65 and 79 years old in good health. Sequenced material: blood. The rearrangement links TRBV28 to TRBJ2-7; the D gene is possibly TRBD2 (6 bases). CDR3 nucleotides: TGTGCCAGCAGTCCCCGTGGTAGCGGAAACTACGAGCAGTACTTC. Its protein is CASSPRGSGNYEQYF.